Listed below are T cell receptor beta chains from one sample, sequenced in a study of T cells in Graves' hyperthyroidism and ophthalmopathy. Each CDR3 protein gets one entry after TCRdb re-called the multiplex PCR reads with MiXCR. Here the sample spans about 620,000 distinct CDR3 sequences, roughly 16% being singletons. Source material: blood. All receptors come from a woman in her 30s with Graves' hyperthyroidism. Each CDR3 is given with its conserved first and last residue. A D gene is named only where the DNA matches it firmly. Clone size is stated in some rows and not others, as once, few, many or a class when expanded.

CDR3 DNA	CDR3 protein	V gene	J gene	clone size	D gene
TGTGCCAGCAGCCAAGTCCACAGGGGAAGAGCGGATGAAAAACTGTTTTTT	CASSQVHRGRADEKLFF	TRBV4-2	TRBJ1-4	.	TRBD1
TGCAGTGCTAGAGGGAATTCACCCCTCCACTTT	CSARGNSPLHF	TRBV20-1	TRBJ1-6	.	.
TGTGCTAGTGGTTTTGGAGGCGGGGAGACCCAGTACTTC	CASGFGGGETQYF	TRBV12-5	TRBJ2-5	many	.
TGTGCCAGCAGCAAGACGGACAGGCCAAATTCACCCCTCCACTTT	CASSKTDRPNSPLHF	TRBV11-2	TRBJ1-6	many	TRBD1
TGCGCCAGCAGCCCGTCCTGGGGCGATGAGCAGTTCTTC	CASSPSWGDEQFF	TRBV5-1	TRBJ2-1	many	.
TGCGCCAGCAGCCTGACAGGGGAGGAGCCCCAGCATTTT	CASSLTGEEPQHF	TRBV5-1	TRBJ1-5	.	TRBD1
TGTGCCAGCAGCTCACCGACTAGCGGGAGGGTGTTACGAAACAATGAGCAGTTCTTC	CASSSPTSGRVLRNNEQFF	TRBV7-9	TRBJ2-1	.	TRBD2
TGTGCCAGCAGCCCCGCCCGGGACTCGAACACCGGGGAGCTGTTTTTT	CASSPARDSNTGELFF	TRBV11-2	TRBJ2-2	.	.
TGCAGCGTTGCGGGACAGGGAGGGCCCGGGGAGCTGTTTTTT	CSVAGQGGPGELFF	TRBV29-1	TRBJ2-2	.	TRBD1
TGTGCCAGCAGACCACATAGCGGGAGTTACCAAGAGACCCAGTACTTC	CASRPHSGSYQETQYF	TRBV2	TRBJ2-5	many	TRBD2
TGTGCCAGCTCCCCCCCGCGCCTCGCGGGGGGTGGCTACACCTTC	CASSPPRLAGGGYTF	TRBV18	TRBJ1-2	.	.
TGTGCCAGCAGCCGAACGGTGACTGGTGACTATGGCTACACCTTC	CASSRTVTGDYGYTF	TRBV16	TRBJ1-2	many	.
TGTGCCAGCAGACTCTATTTGGGACTAGCTTCCAATGAGCAGTTCTTC	CASRLYLGLASNEQFF	TRBV6-1	TRBJ2-1	many	TRBD2
TGTGCCAGTAGTATCGAATATCAAGCTGAAGCTTTCTTT	CASSIEYQAEAFF	TRBV19	TRBJ1-1	.	.
TGTGCCAGCAGCCCCCTTTGGGATCGAGCGCCGACCTACGAGCAGTACTTC	CASSPLWDRAPTYEQYF	TRBV7-9	TRBJ2-7	many	.
TGTGCCACCAGCGTTGGGAGGTCCTACGAGCAGTACTTC	CATSVGRSYEQYF	TRBV15	TRBJ2-7	.	.
TGTGCCAGCAGCGCCTCACGGGGAGTCGCGGTGTACACAGATACGCAGTATTTT	CASSASRGVAVYTDTQYF	TRBV2	TRBJ2-3	many	.
TGTGCCAGCACGAGGGACTCCTACAATGAGCAGTTCTTC	CASTRDSYNEQFF	TRBV2	TRBJ2-1	many	.
TGCAGCGCCCAGATACGCTTCCTTTATGGCTACACCTTC	CSAQIRFLYGYTF	TRBV29-1	TRBJ1-2	few	.
TGCAGTGCTAGAGTTTTAGCGGGAGGCCGACCGCGAGAGCAGTTCTTC	CSARVLAGGRPREQFF	TRBV20-1	TRBJ2-1	few	TRBD2
TGTGCCAGCAGTGATCGCCAGGGCTACTACAATGAGCAGTTCTTC	CASSDRQGYYNEQFF	TRBV2	TRBJ2-1	many	.
TGTGCCAGCAGCTTGGTTACCGGGACAGAGACTAACTATGGCTACACCTTC	CASSLVTGTETNYGYTF	TRBV5-5	TRBJ1-2	many	TRBD1
TGTGCCAGCAGTCTCGGGGGGGGGCTTCAAGAGACCCAGTACTTC	CASSLGGGLQETQYF	TRBV28	TRBJ2-5	many	TRBD2
TGTGCCAGCAGCCACCGGACAGGGACCTACGAGCAGTACTTC	CASSHRTGTYEQYF	TRBV11-2	TRBJ2-7	few	TRBD1
TGTGCCAGCAGTTCCCACCCGGGACAGCCAGATACGCAGTATTTT	CASSSHPGQPDTQYF	TRBV28	TRBJ2-3	many	TRBD1
TGTGCCAGCAGCTTAGGGTTAGCGGGAGGCCAGGCTACGCAGTATTTT	CASSLGLAGGQATQYF	TRBV7-2	TRBJ2-3	many	TRBD2
TGTGCCAGCAGACGGACAGGCGGGGGTGAAAAACTGTTTTTT	CASRRTGGGEKLFF	TRBV12-3/TRBV12-4	TRBJ1-4	many	TRBD1
TGTGCCAGCAGCTTGGTAGGGGGGGCCATCTCCTACGAGCAGTACTTC	CASSLVGGAISYEQYF	TRBV5-5	TRBJ2-7	many	.
TGTGCCAGCAGGCCGCGTTATTTCTCACCCCTCCACTTT	CASRPRYFSPLHF	TRBV12-3/TRBV12-4	TRBJ1-6	few	.
TGTGCCAGCAGTTTATTGCCGGGCCTAGGGTACAATGAGCAGTTCTTC	CASSLLPGLGYNEQFF	TRBV27	TRBJ2-1	many	.
TGCGCCAGCAGAAGTGGGCAGTTGGACTACGAGCAGTACTTC	CASRSGQLDYEQYF	TRBV5-1	TRBJ2-7	many	.
TGTGCCAGCAGACCAGAGACAGGGATGAACACTGAAGCTTTCTTT	CASRPETGMNTEAFF	TRBV28	TRBJ1-1	many	TRBD1
TGTGCCAGCCGGGGACTAGCGGGAGGAGTGTATGAGCAGTTCTTC	CASRGLAGGVYEQFF	TRBV7-2	TRBJ2-1	many	TRBD2
TGCAGCGTGGGCGCTTCGAACACTGAAGCTTTCTTT	CSVGASNTEAFF	TRBV29-1	TRBJ1-1	many	.
TGTGCCAGCAGCTTTGACCTCCCTCTCCTAGAACTCGCAGATACGCAGTATTTT	CASSFDLPLLELADTQYF	TRBV7-9	TRBJ2-3	many	.
TGTACCGCGAAGGGGGACGGATATGGCTACACCTTC	CTAKGDGYGYTF	TRBV11-2	TRBJ1-2	few	.
TGTGCCAGCAGCCCAAGACAGGGAGTATCCTATAATTCACCCCTCCACTTT	CASSPRQGVSYNSPLHF	TRBV12-3/TRBV12-4	TRBJ1-6	many	TRBD1
TGTGCCAGCAGTTTTGAACCTACAGGCTACGAGCAGTACTTC	CASSFEPTGYEQYF	TRBV28	TRBJ2-7	many	.
TGTGCCAGCAGTTACTCCTTGGGACAGGGAGGGGAAAAACTGTTTTTT	CASSYSLGQGGEKLFF	TRBV6-5	TRBJ1-4	many	TRBD1
TGCAGTGCTAATGATGGACTCCTGAGCTCCTACGAGCAGTACTTC	CSANDGLLSSYEQYF	TRBV20-1	TRBJ2-7	.	.
TGTGCCAGCTCAATGGGGGGGAACCGCTACGAGCAGTACTTC	CASSMGGNRYEQYF	TRBV5-6	TRBJ2-7	.	TRBD2
TGTGCCAGTAGTATTGGGACGGGACGTTCTGGGGCCAACGTCCTGACTTTC	CASSIGTGRSGANVLTF	TRBV19	TRBJ2-6	.	.
TGTGCCAGCAGTTTTCAGAGGACACCCTCTGGAAACACCATATATTTT	CASSFQRTPSGNTIYF	TRBV28	TRBJ1-3	many	.
TGTGCCAGCGAAAACAGGGGGCTCGGGACAGATACGCAGTATTTT	CASENRGLGTDTQYF	TRBV6-1	TRBJ2-3	many	TRBD1
TGTGCCACCAGCAGAGATCTAGTCAGCGAGGTCTACAATGAGCAGTTCTTC	CATSRDLVSEVYNEQFF	TRBV15	TRBJ2-1	.	.
TGTGCCAGCAGCCAAGGACAGGGTAGCGATGGCTACACCTTC	CASSQGQGSDGYTF	TRBV3-1	TRBJ1-2	many	TRBD1
TGTGCCAGCAGTTTGGGGGCCGAATTTTGGGGTCAGCCCCAGCATTTT	CASSLGAEFWGQPQHF	TRBV28	TRBJ1-5	many	.
TGTGCCAGTAGTACAGACCGGGACAGCCCAAATCAGCCCCAGCATTTT	CASSTDRDSPNQPQHF	TRBV19	TRBJ1-5	.	TRBD1
TGTGCCACCAGTGATTTGATCGGGAATTCACCCCTCCACTTT	CATSDLIGNSPLHF	TRBV24-1	TRBJ1-6	.	.
TGTGCCTTGACCAAGGACAGCTCGGGGGAGACCCAGTACTTC	CALTKDSSGETQYF	TRBV30	TRBJ2-5	.	.
TGTGCCAGCAGCCCCCGGGGAGCGCCCTACAATGAGCAGTTCTTC	CASSPRGAPYNEQFF	TRBV13	TRBJ2-1	few	.